This TCR beta chain is drawn from a study of blood T cell repertoires in COVID-19. Study background: Samples came from the United States, Italy and Spain, spanning acute and convalescent COVID-19. Sources were T cells, B-cell-depleted T cells, or PBMCs; the material itself was cDNA or gDNA.

Germline V lookup: CDR1 SEHNR, CDR2 FQNEAQ (reference sequence). V dropped 5 bases and J dropped 2 bases, with 12 bases sitting between them. CDR3 length equals 14 residues. In the original processing: Reference gene primers were amplified, and this amplification served to estimate nucleated cell counts. Clones were sequenced by immunoSEQ multiplex PCR, and TCRdb holds only the in-frame ones, with some missing. That table supplies the V and J calls and clone size; D and trimming were determined from the DNA. This sample has about 110,000 clones, with 90% found just once. Sequenced sample: peripheral blood. The TCR was taken from a woman aged 45-65 years with acute or convalescent COVID-19. V is TRBV7-9 and J is TRBJ1-1; D is unresolved. CDR3 loop: CASSEGHVNTEAFF. The CDR3 nucleotides are TGTGCCAGCAGCGAGGGCCATGTAAACACTGAAGCTTTCTTT.